This TCR beta chain derives from a study of CD8+CD57+ T cells in acquired aplastic anemia. This CDR3 contains 14 residues. V was clipped by 6 bases and J by 4 bases; unmatched bases: 3. CDR1 is SNHLY and CDR2 is FYNNEI in the germline V gene. Genomic DNA provided the template from which TCR beta VDJ and CDR3 profiles were obtained. TCRdb reprocessed the reads with MiXCR, giving one entry per CDR3 protein. There are roughly 200,000 distinct CDR3 sequences in the sample; around 63% occur only once, and about 42% lies in the top ten. The authors sequenced patients whose flow cytometry had shown CD8+CD57+ cell expansion. All participating patients were living with severe acquired aplastic anemia. The blood sampling took place in patients who had so far received no therapy.

This sequence joins TRBV2 and TRBJ1-6, with 7 positions matching TRBD1. The sample consisted of sorted CD4+, CD8+, or CD8+CD57+ T cells (not recorded which) from PBMCs. This sequence was found in a human donor with aplastic anemia. CDR3 protein: CASSVGQYNSPLHF. The CDR3 DNA is TGTGCCAGCAGCGTGGGACAGTATAATTCACCCCTCCACTTT.